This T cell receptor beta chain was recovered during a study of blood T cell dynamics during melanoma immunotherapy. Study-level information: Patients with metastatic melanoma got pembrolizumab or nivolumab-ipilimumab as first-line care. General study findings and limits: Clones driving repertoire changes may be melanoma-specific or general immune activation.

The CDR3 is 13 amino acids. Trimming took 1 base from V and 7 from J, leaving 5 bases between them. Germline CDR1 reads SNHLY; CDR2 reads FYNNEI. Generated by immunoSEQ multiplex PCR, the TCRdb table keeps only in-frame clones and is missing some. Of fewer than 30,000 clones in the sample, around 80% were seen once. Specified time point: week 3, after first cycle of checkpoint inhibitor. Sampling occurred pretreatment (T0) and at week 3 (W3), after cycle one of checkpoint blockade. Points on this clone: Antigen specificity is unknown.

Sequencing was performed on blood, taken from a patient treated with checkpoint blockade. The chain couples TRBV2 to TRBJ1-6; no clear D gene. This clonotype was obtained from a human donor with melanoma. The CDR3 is CASSEDRNSPLHF. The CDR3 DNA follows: TGTGCCAGCAGTGAAGACCGGAATTCACCCCTCCACTTT.